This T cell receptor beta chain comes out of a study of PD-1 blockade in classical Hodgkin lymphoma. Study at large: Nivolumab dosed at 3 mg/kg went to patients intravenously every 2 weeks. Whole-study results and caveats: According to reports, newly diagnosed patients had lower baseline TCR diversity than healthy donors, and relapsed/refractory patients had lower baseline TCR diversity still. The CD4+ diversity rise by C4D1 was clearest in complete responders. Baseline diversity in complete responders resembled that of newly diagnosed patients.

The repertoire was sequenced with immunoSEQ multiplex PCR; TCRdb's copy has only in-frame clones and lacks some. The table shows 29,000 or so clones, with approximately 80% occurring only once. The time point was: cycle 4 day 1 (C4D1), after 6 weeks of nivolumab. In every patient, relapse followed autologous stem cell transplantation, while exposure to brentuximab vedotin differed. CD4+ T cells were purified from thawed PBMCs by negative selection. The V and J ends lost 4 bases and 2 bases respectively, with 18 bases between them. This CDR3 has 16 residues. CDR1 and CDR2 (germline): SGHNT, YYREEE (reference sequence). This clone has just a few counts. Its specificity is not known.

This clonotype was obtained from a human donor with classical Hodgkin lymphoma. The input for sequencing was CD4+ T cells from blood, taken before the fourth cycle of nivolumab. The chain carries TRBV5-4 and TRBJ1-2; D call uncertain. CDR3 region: CASSRARGGSNYGYTF. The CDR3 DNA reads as TGTGCCAGCAGCCGGGCCAGAGGCGGATCCAACTATGGCTACACCTTC.